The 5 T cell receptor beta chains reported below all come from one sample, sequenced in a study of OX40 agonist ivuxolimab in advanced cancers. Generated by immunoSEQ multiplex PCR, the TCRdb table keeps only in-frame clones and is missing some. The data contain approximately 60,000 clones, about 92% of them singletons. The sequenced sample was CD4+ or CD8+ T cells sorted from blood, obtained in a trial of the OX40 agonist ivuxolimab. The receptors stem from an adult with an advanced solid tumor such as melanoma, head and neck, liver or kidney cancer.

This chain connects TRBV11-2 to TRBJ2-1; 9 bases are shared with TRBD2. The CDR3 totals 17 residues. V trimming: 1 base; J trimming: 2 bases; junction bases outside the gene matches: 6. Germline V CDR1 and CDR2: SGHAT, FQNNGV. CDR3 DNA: TGTGCCAGCAGCTTAGCGTCGGGCGGGAGGGCCTACAATGAGCAGTTCTTC. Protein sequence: CASSLASGGRAYNEQFF.

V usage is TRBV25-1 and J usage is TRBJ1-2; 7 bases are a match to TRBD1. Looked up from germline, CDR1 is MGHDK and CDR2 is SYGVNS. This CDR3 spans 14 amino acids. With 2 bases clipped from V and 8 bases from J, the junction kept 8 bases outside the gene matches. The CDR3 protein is CASSEPHSGGGYTF. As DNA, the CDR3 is TGTGCCAGCAGTGAACCTCATTCAGGGGGGGGCTACACCTTC.

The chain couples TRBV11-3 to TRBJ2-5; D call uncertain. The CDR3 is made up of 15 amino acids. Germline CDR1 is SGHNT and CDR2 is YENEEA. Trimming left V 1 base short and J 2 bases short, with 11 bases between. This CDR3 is CASSLGSTSQETQYF. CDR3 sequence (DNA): TGTGCCAGCAGCTTAGGGTCTACCTCGCAAGAGACCCAGTACTTC.

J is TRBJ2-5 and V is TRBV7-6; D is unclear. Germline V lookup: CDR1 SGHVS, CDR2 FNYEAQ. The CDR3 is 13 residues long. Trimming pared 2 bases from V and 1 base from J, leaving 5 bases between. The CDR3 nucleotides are TGTGCCAGCAGCTTACAGCGCCAAGAGACCCAGTACTTC. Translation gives CASSLQRQETQYF.

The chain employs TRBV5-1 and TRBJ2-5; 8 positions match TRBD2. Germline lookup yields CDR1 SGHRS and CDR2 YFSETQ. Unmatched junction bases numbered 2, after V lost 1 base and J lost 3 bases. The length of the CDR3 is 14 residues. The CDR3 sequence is CASSLSGGEETQYF. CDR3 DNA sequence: TGCGCCAGCAGCTTGAGCGGGGGAGAAGAGACCCAGTACTTC.